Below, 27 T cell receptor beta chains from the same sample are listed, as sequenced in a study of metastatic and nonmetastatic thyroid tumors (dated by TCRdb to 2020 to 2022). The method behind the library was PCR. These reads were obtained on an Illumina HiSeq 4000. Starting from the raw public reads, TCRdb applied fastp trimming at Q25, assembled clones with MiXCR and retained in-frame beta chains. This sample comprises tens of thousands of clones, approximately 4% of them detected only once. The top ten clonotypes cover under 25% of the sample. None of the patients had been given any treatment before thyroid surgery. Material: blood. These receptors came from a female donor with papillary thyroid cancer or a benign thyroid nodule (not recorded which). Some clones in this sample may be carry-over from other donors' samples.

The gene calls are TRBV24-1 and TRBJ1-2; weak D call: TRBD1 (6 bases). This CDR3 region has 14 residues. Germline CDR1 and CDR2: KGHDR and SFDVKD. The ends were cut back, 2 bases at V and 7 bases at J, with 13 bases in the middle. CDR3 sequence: CATSDSRSRGGYTF. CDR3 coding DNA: TGTGCCACCAGTGATTCAAGATCCAGGGGTGGCTACACCTTC.

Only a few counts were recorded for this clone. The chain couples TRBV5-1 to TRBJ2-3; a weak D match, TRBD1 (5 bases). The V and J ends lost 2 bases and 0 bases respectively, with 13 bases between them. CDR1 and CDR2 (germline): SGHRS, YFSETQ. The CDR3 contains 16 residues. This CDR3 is CASSFFRPGSTDTQYF. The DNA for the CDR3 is TGCGCCAGCAGCTTTTTCCGCCCAGGGAGCACAGATACGCAGTATTTT.

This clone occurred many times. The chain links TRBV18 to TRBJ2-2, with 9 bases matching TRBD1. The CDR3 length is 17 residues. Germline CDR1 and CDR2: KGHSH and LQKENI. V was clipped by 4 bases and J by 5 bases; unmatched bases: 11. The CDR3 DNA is TGTGCCAGCTCACAGTCTCGCGGGACAGGGTTTACCGGGGAGCTGTTTTTT. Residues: CASSQSRGTGFTGELFF.

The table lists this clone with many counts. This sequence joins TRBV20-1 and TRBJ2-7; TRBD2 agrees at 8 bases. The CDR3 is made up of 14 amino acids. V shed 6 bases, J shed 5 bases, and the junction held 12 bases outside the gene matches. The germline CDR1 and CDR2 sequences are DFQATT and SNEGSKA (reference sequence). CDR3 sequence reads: CSAGASGLHNEQYF. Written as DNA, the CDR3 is TGCAGTGCGGGAGCTAGCGGGCTACATAACGAGCAGTACTTC.

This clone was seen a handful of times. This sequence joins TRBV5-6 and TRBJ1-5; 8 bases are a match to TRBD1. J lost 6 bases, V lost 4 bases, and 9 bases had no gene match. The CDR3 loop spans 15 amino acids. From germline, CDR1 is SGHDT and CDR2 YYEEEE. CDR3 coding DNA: TGTGCCAGCAGCAGAAGACAGGGGATGGGTCAGCCCCAGCATTTT. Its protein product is CASSRRQGMGQPQHF. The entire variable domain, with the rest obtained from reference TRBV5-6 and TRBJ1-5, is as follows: DAGVTQSPTHLIKTRGQQVTLRCSPKSGHDTVSWYQQALGQGPQFIFQYYEEEERQRGNFPDRFSGHQFPNYSSELNVNALLLGDSALYLCASSRRQGMGQPQHFGDGTRLSIL.

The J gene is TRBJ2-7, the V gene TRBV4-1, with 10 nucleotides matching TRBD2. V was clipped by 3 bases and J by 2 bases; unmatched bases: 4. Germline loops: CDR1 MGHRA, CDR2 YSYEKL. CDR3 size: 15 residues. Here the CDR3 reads CASSHPTSGAYEQYF. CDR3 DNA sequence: TGCGCCAGCAGCCACCCTACTAGCGGGGCCTACGAGCAGTACTTC.

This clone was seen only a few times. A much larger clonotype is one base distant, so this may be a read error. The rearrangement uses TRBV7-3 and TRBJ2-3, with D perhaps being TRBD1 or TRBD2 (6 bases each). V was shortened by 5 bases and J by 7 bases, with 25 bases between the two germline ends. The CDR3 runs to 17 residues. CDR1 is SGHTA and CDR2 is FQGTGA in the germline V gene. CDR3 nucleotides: TGTGCCAGCAGCACCGGGGGCGGGAATCCGGTGGTGTATACGCAGTATTTT. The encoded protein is CASSTGGGNPVVYTQYF.

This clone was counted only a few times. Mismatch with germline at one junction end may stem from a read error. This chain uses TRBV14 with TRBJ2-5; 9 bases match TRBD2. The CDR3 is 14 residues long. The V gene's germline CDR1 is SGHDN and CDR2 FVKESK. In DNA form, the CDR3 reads TGTGTCAGCAGCCCGGGACTAGCTGGCGAGACCCAGTACTTC. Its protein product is CVSSPGLAGETQYF.

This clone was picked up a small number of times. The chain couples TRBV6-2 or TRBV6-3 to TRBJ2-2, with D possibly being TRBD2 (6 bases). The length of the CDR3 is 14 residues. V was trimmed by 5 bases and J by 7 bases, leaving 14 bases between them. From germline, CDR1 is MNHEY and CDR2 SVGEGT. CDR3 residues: CASSPSLGGGELFF. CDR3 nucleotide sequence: TGTGCCAGCAGTCCAAGCCTGGGGGGCGGGGAGCTGTTTTTT.

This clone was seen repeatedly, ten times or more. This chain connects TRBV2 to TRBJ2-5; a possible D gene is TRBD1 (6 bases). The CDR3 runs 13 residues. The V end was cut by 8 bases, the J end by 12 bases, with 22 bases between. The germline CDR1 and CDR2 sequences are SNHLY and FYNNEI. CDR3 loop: CASSGEKGDPEYF. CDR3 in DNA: TGTGCCAGCTCTGGTGAAAAGGGGGACCCCGAGTACTTC.

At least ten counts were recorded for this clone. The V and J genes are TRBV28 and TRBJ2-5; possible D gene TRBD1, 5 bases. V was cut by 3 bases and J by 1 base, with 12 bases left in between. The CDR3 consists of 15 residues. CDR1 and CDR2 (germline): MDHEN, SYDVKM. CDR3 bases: TGTGCCAGCAGTTTTTTAACAGGCCGCCAAGAGACCCAGTACTTC. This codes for CASSFLTGRQETQYF.

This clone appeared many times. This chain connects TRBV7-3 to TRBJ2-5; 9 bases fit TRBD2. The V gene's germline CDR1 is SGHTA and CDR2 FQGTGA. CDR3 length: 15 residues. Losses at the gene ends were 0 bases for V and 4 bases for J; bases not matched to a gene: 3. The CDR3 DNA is TGTGCCAGCAGCTTAACTAGCGGGAGTTCAGAGACCCAGTACTTC. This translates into CASSLTSGSSETQYF.

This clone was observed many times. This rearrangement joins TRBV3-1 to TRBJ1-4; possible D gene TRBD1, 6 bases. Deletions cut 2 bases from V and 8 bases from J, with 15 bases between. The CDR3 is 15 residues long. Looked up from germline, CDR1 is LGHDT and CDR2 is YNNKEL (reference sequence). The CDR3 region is CASSQLQGVGEKLFF. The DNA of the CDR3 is TGTGCCAGCAGCCAATTACAGGGAGTGGGGGAAAAACTGTTTTTT.

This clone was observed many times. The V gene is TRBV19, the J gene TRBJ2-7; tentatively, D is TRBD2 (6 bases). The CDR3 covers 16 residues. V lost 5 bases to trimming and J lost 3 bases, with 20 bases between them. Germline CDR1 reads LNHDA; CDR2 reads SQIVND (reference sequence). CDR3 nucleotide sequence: TGTGCCAGTAGTGCCGGGGTGGGGGGAGCAGGCTACGAGCAGTACTTC. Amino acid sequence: CASSAGVGGAGYEQYF. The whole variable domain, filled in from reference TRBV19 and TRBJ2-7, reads DGGITQSPKYLFRKEGQNVTLSCEQNLNHDAMYWYRQDPGQGLRLIYYSQIVNDFQKGDIAEGYSVSREKKESFPLTVTSAQKNPTAFYLCASSAGVGGAGYEQYFGPGTRLTVT.

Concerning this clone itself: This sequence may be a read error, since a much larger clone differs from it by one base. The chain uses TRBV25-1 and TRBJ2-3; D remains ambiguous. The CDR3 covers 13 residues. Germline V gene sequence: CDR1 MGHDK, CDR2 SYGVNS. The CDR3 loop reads CSSSDTSTDTQYF. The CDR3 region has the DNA TGTTCCAGCAGTGATACTAGCACAGATACGCAGTATTTT.

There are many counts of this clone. CDR3 nucleotide sequence: TGTGCCAGCTCGGGAAGAGGGGGTCGGAAAGAGACCCAGTACTTC. This translates into CASSGRGGRKETQYF. The chain carries TRBV27 and TRBJ2-5; D might be TRBD1 (6 bases). V was trimmed by 8 bases and J by 3 bases, leaving 19 bases between them. CDR1 and CDR2 (germline): MNHEY, SMNVEV (reference sequence). The CDR3 totals 15 residues.

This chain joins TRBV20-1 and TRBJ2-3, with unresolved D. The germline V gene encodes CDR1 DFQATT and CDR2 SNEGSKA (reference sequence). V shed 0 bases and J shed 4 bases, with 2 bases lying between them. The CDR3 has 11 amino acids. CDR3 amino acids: CSAREADTQYF. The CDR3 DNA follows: TGCAGTGCTAGAGAGGCAGATACGCAGTATTTT.

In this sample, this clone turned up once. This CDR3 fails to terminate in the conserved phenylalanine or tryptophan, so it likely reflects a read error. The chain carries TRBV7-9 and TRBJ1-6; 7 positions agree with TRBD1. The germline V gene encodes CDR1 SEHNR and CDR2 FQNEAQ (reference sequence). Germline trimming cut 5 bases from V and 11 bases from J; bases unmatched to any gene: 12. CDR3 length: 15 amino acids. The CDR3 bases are TGTGCCAGCAGCAGATCCGGGACAGAGAGCGCACCCCTCCACCTT. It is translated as CASSRSGTESAPLHL.

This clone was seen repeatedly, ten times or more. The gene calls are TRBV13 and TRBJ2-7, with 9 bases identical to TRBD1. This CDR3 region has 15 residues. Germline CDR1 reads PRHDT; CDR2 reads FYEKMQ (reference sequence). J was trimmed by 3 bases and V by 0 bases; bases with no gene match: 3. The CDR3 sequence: CASSLGRDRVYEQYF. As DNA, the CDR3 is TGTGCCAGCAGCTTAGGGCGGGACAGGGTCTACGAGCAGTACTTC.

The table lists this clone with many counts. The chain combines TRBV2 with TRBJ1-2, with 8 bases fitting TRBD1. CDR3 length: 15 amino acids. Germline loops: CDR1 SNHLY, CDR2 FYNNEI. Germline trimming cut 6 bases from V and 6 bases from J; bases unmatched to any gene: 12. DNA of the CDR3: TGTGCCAGCAGGGTCGGACAGGGACAAGGTGATGGCTACACCTTC. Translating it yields CASRVGQGQGDGYTF.

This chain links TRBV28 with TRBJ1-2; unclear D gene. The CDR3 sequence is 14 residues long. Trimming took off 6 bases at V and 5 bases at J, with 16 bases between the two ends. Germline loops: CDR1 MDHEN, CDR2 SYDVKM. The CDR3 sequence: CASSLDPGLYGYTF. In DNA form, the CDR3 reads TGTGCCAGCAGCTTGGATCCGGGATTATATGGCTACACCTTC.

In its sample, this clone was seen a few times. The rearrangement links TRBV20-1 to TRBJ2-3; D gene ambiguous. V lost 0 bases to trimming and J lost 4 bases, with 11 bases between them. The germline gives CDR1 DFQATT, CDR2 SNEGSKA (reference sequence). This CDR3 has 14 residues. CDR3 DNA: TGCAGTGCTAGAGACAGTTCATCCGCAGATACGCAGTATTTT. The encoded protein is CSARDSSSADTQYF.

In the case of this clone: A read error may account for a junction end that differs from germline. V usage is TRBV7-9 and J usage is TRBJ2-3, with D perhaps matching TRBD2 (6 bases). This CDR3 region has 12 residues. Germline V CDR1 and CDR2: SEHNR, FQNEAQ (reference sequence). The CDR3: CTSTPTGEAQYF. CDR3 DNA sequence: TGTACCAGCACTCCCACGGGAGAGGCGCAGTATTTT.

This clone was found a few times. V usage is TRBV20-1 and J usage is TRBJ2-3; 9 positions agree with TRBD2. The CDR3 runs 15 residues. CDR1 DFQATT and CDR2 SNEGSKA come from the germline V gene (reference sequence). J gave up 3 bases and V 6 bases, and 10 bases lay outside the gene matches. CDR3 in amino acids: CSAEDAGGRTDTQYF. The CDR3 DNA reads TGCAGTGCAGAAGACGCGGGAGGGCGAACAGATACGCAGTATTTT.

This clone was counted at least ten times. The DNA for the CDR3 is TGTGCCAGCACCGGGACGGTCCTGAAGGACTATGGCTACACCTTC. This codes for CASTGTVLKDYGYTF. V and J are TRBV2 and TRBJ1-2; a possible D gene is TRBD1 (5 bases). CDR3 length equals 15 residues. Looked up from germline, CDR1 is SNHLY and CDR2 is FYNNEI. The ends were cut back, 7 bases at V and 3 bases at J, with 18 bases in the middle.

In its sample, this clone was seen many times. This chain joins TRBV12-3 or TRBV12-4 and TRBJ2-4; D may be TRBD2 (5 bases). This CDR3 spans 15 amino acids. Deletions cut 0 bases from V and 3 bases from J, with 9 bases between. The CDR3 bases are TGTGCCAGCAGTTTAGCGGGAGAAGTCAAAAACATTCAGTACTTC. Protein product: CASSLAGEVKNIQYF.

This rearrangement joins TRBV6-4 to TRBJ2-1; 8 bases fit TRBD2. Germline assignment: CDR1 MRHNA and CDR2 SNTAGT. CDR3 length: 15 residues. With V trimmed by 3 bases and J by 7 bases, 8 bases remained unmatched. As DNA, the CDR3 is TGTGCCAGCAGTGAATCTAGCGGGCGTGGGAATGAGCAGTTCTTC. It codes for CASSESSGRGNEQFF.